This entry concerns a single TCR beta chain. Its antigen remains unidentified. Time point here: pre-treatment sample, taken before nivolumab and TIL therapy. The tumor samples were excised metastases, mostly pleural nodules or supraclavicular lymph nodes. Sequencing used immunoSEQ v3. The assay was immunoSEQ multiplex PCR, and TCRdb's table has in-frame clones only and misses some. The repertoire holds more than 90,000 clones, with 50% to 70% as singletons. Looked up from germline, CDR1 is DFQATT and CDR2 is SNEGSKA (reference sequence). V dropped 3 bases and J dropped 4 bases, with 15 bases sitting between them. This CDR3 is built from 14 residues. These data come from a study of TIL therapy for anti-PD-1-resistant metastatic lung cancer. Study-wide findings and caveats: Many TIL product clones were absent from baseline tumor, suggesting clonal contraction.

This specimen was tumor tissue, taken at baseline. The sequence was obtained from a person aged 25-85 years with non-small cell lung cancer. This chain joins TRBV20-1 and TRBJ2-5; possibly TRBD1 for D (6 bases). DNA for the CDR3: TGCAGTGCTAGTTGGGGGCTGCCGAGAGAGACCCAGTACTTC. As protein: CSASWGLPRETQYF.